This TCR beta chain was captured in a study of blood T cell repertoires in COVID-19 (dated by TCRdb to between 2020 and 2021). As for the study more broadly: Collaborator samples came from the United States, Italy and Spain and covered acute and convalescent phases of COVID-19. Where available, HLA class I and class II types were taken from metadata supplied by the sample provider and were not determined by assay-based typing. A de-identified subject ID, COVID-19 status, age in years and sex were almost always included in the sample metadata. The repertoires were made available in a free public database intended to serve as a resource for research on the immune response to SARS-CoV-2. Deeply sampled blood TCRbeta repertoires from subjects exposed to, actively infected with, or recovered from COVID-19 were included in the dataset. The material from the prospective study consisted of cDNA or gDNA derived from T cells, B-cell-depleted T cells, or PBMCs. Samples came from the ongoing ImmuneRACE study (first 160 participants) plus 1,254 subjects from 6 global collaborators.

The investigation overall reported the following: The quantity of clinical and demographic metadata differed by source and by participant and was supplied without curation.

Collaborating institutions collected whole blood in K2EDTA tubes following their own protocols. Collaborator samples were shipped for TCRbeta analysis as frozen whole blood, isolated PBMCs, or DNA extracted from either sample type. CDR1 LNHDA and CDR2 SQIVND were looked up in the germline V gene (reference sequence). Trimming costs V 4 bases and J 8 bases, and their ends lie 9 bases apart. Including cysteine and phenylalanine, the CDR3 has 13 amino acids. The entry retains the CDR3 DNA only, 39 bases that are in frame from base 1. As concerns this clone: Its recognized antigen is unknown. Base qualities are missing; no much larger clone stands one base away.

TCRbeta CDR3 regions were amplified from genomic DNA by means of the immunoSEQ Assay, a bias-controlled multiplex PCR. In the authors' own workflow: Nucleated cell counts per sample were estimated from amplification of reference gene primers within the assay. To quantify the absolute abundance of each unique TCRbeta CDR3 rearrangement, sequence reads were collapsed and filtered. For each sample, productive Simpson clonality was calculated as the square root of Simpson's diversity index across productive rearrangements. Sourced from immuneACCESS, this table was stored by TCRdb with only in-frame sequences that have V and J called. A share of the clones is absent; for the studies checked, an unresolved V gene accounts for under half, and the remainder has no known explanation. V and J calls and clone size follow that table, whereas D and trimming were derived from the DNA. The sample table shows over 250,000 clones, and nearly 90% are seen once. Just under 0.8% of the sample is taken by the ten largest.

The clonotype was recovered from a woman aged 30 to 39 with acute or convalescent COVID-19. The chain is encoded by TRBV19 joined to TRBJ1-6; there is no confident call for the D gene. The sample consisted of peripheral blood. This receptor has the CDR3 CASSRGWDSPLHF. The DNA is TGTGCCAGTAGTAGAGGGTGGGATTCACCCCTCCACTTT.